This paragraph reports one T cell receptor beta chain. The data were taken from a study of sequential checkpoint blockade in melanoma. Study overall: First-line arms were nivolumab then ipilimumab, or the reverse, randomized 1:1. Each arm's sequence ended with maintenance nivolumab.

This sample's treatment: randomized to nivolumab then ipilimumab (arm A) or the reverse (arm B). Patients had received no earlier DNA-damaging chemotherapy. From thawed PBMCs, live CD3+CD8+ cells negative for CD19 and CD56 were sorted. The repertoire was sequenced with immunoSEQ multiplex PCR; TCRdb's copy has only in-frame clones and lacks some. The data show 10,000 to 11,000 clones, under 60% seen once. The CDR3 covers 16 residues. Germline V gene sequence: CDR1 SGDLS, CDR2 YYNGEE. J was trimmed by 7 bases and V by 0 bases; bases with no gene match: 7. This chain connects TRBV9 to TRBJ2-2; 9 nucleotides align to TRBD2. The source was CD8+ T cells sorted from blood (inferred from file names), collected from a patient given nivolumab and ipilimumab in sequence. The TCR comes from a human donor with melanoma. CDR3 loop: CASSVDAGGPGGELFF. The CDR3 DNA reads as TGTGCCAGCAGCGTAGACGCGGGAGGGCCCGGCGGGGAGCTGTTTTTT.